This TCR beta chain was captured in a study of T cell responses to AZD1222 COVID-19 vaccine. Study-level points and caveats: Nearly half of the spike-specific TCRs reportedly recognize variant regions that carry no mutations. Regions 160-218 and 743-854 dominated among vaccine-associated CD4 TCRs spanning spike. The donor group comprised mostly white British people and more females; the analysis possibly underestimated clonal diversity.

This clone appeared once. Antigen unknown. Sequenced by immunoSEQ multiplex PCR; TCRdb stores in-frame clones only, minus some. The data hold about 140,000 clones, with over 75% observed a single time. Specimen: peripheral blood, collected on day 0 of AZD1222 vaccination. The TCR comes from an adult in good health.

The CDR3 nucleotides are TGTGCCAGCAGTTTGAGTGTGGCGGGTCAAGAGACCCAGTACTTC. Translating gives CASSLSVAGQETQYF. The J gene is TRBJ2-5, the V gene TRBV27, with TRBD2 as a possible D gene (5 bases). CDR3 length: 15 residues. V lost 3 bases and J lost 2, with 13 bases in between. CDR1 MNHEY and CDR2 SMNVEV come from the germline V gene (reference sequence).